This T cell receptor beta chain was sequenced in a study of T cells in Graves' hyperthyroidism and ophthalmopathy. Looking at the study overall: Peripheral blood collection took place at initial diagnosis, before any treatment.

At least ten counts were recorded for this clonotype. Authors of the study amplified TCR beta CDR3 regions from RNA transcripts. The TCR CDR3 first-round RT-PCR relied on the HTBI primer set. TCRdb analysed the multiplex PCR reads with MiXCR anew, one entry per CDR3 protein. Of hundreds of thousands of distinct CDR3 sequences listed, roughly 14% are singletons. This CDR3 is built from 15 residues. Germline CDR1 LGHDT, CDR2 YNNKEL (reference sequence). V lost 1 base to trimming and J lost 7 bases; unmatched junction nucleotides: 5. Sequenced sample: blood. This chain uses TRBV3-1 with TRBJ2-1; 9 bases are a match to TRBD2. The receptor comes from a woman aged 18-29 years with Graves' hyperthyroidism that later progressed to Graves' ophthalmopathy. The CDR3 bases are TGTGCCAGCAGCCAAGTCGGCGGGAGGGTAAATGAGCAGTTCTTC. This sequence encodes CASSQVGGRVNEQFF.